Listed here are 27 T cell receptor beta chains from one sample, sequenced in a study of T cells after yellow fever vaccination. TCRdb processed the 5' RACE reads anew with MiXCR; each CDR3 protein has one entry. The table includes about 400,000 distinct CDR3 sequences, over 5% detected once. The specimen comprised PBMCs, sampled 5 days after the yellow fever booster vaccination. The receptors were gathered from a man in his thirties or forties who received the YFV17D yellow fever vaccine.

This clonotype was recorded a few times. In nucleotides, the CDR3 is TGTGCCAGCAGCTCGGGACAGGGATTACAGCCCCAGCATTTT. It codes for CASSSGQGLQPQHF. J is TRBJ1-5 and V is TRBV7-2, with 9 bases aligning to TRBD1. CDR1 is SGHTA and CDR2 is FQGNSA in the germline V gene. CDR3 size: 14 residues. V shed 4 bases, J shed 7 bases, and the junction held 5 bases outside the gene matches.

This clonotype was recorded at least ten times. The V gene is TRBV7-6, the J gene TRBJ2-2; D is ambiguous. V was clipped by 5 bases and J by 5 bases, with 12 bases between them. Germline assignment: CDR1 SGHVS and CDR2 FNYEAQ. The CDR3 sequence is 14 residues long. CDR3 amino acids: CASSPVLRTGELFF. The CDR3 nucleotides are TGTGCCAGCAGCCCTGTTTTGAGAACCGGGGAGCTGTTTTTT.

This clonotype has a count of ten or more. The chain employs TRBV14 and TRBJ2-7; 8 positions match TRBD1. V trimming: 4 bases; J trimming: 6 bases; junction bases outside the gene matches: 8. This CDR3 region has 14 residues. Per the germline V gene, CDR1 is SGHDN and CDR2 is FVKESK. CDR3 nucleotide sequence: TGTGCCAGCAGCCCGGACAGGGTAGCCACCGAGCAGTACTTC. Translating it yields CASSPDRVATEQYF.

This clonotype was counted a few times. The chain combines TRBV5-1 with TRBJ1-4, with D maybe TRBD1 (6 bases). CDR3 length equals 14 residues. Trimming pared 0 bases from V and 8 bases from J, leaving 11 bases between. Germline V gene data show CDR1 as SGHRS and CDR2 as YFSETQ. In nucleotides, the CDR3 is TGCGCCAGCAGCTTGGAACAGGGCGGAGAAAAACTGTTTTTT. It codes for CASSLEQGGEKLFF.

Ten or more counts support this clonotype. The chain recombines TRBV20-1 with TRBJ2-3; 8 nucleotides agree with TRBD1. The CDR3 contains 15 residues. CDR1 and CDR2 (germline): DFQATT, SNEGSKA (reference sequence). The junction had 14 bases not matched to a gene; V was cut back by 7 bases and J by 5 bases. In nucleotides, the CDR3 is TGCAGTGAAACCCGTGGACAGGGCCGCGGAGATACGCAGTATTTT. This codes for CSETRGQGRGDTQYF.

The table lists this clonotype with many counts. The chain employs TRBV11-2 and TRBJ1-1, with 9 bases that match TRBD1. V dropped 6 bases and J dropped 2; count of bases not matched to a gene: 4. The CDR3 length is 14 residues. Germline-derived CDR1 and CDR2 are SGHAT and FQNNGV. CDR3 sequence: CASRSTGGNTEAFF. The CDR3 DNA follows: TGTGCCAGCAGATCGACAGGGGGTAACACTGAAGCTTTCTTT.

This rearrangement joins TRBV7-2 to TRBJ2-5; TRBD2 agrees at 8 bases. This CDR3 comprises 14 residues. The germline V gene has CDR1 SGHTA and CDR2 FQGNSA. V was clipped by 4 bases and J by 5 bases; unmatched bases: 6. CDR3 sequence (DNA): TGTGCCAGCAGCTATCCTAGCGGGCGGGAGACCCAGTACTTC. It specifies CASSYPSGRETQYF.

This clonotype was recorded a few times. The V gene is TRBV6-5, the J gene TRBJ1-1; tentatively, D is TRBD1 (5 bases). This CDR3 has 11 residues. The germline V gene encodes CDR1 MNHEY and CDR2 SVGAGI. The ends were cut back, 11 bases at V and 4 bases at J, with 11 bases in the middle. This CDR3 reads CAARGGTEAFF. The CDR3 DNA follows: TGTGCCGCCCGGGGGGGCACTGAAGCTTTCTTT.

In nucleotides, the CDR3 is TGTGCCAGCAGTTTTTCCGTCCGGAGCGGTAATGGCTACACCTTC. Amino acids: CASSFSVRSGNGYTF. The chain uses TRBV12-3 or TRBV12-4 and TRBJ1-2; no firm D call. V lost 3 bases and J 6 bases, leaving 17 bases between the germline ends. This CDR3 comprises 15 residues.

This clonotype has a handful of counts. V is TRBV9 and J is TRBJ1-2, with 8 positions matching TRBD1. This CDR3 region has 16 residues. The V gene end was trimmed by 0 bases and the J gene end by 5 bases; junction bases not matched to a gene: 9. CDR1 and CDR2 from the germline V gene are SGDLS and YYNGEE. The CDR3 sequence is CASSVDHQGAGYGYTF. The CDR3 DNA follows: TGTGCCAGCAGCGTAGATCACCAGGGGGCCGGATATGGCTACACCTTC.

This clonotype occurred a few times. The gene calls are TRBV12-3 or TRBV12-4 and TRBJ2-3; maybe TRBD2 (6 bases). This CDR3 is 13 amino acids long. V was shortened by 6 bases and J by 6 bases, with 13 bases between the two germline ends. The CDR3: CASRGDSGDTQYF. In DNA form, the CDR3 reads TGTGCCAGCAGAGGGGACTCCGGGGATACGCAGTATTTT.

This clonotype was detected only a few times. CDR3 DNA: TGTGCCAGCAGCCTGCCGTTTCCAGCGGGAGATACGCAGTATTTT. Translation: CASSLPFPAGDTQYF. The chain uses TRBV7-9 and TRBJ2-3, with a possible D match to TRBD2 (6 bases). Germline lookup yields CDR1 SEHNR and CDR2 FQNEAQ (reference sequence). Trimming pared 5 bases from V and 5 bases from J, leaving 17 bases between. CDR3 length: 15 residues.

This clonotype was observed many times. The chain couples TRBV6-5 to TRBJ2-7; D is perhaps TRBD2 (6 bases). V lost 2 bases and J lost 4, with 9 bases in between. Looked up from germline, CDR1 is MNHEY and CDR2 is SVGAGI. The CDR3 is made up of 13 amino acids. Here the CDR3 reads CASSYDSGYEQYF. CDR3 bases: TGTGCCAGCAGTTACGACAGCGGGTACGAGCAGTACTTC.

The rearrangement joins TRBV20-1 to TRBJ1-6; possibly TRBD1 for D (5 bases). Germline assignment: CDR1 DFQATT and CDR2 SNEGSKA (reference sequence). Trimming cost V 4 bases and J 5 bases, with 15 bases left between them. The CDR3 has 15 residues. CDR3 DNA: TGCAGTGCTACCCCCAGGTGGGGGGATAATTCACCCCTCCACTTT. Amino acids: CSATPRWGDNSPLHF.

The chain joins TRBV24-1 to TRBJ2-6, with 7 nucleotides matching TRBD1. The junction had 19 bases not matched to a gene; V was cut back by 4 bases and J by 2 bases. CDR3 length: 21 amino acids. Germline V gene data show CDR1 as KGHDR and CDR2 as SFDVKD. The CDR3 coding sequence is TGTGCCACCAGTGACCCATTGCCCACAGGGGACAACGGGGCTGGGGCCAACGTCCTGACTTTC. It codes for CATSDPLPTGDNGAGANVLTF.

This clonotype was counted many times. Sequence at one end of the junction differs from germline and may be a read error. This chain links TRBV4-1 with TRBJ2-5; 7 positions agree with TRBD2. The germline V gene has CDR1 MGHRA and CDR2 YSYEKL. There are 14 residues in the CDR3. Here the CDR3 reads CASSQEGRVGDRCF. The DNA for the CDR3 is TGCGCCAGCAGCCAAGAGGGGAGGGTCGGGGACCGTTGCTTC.

The gene calls are TRBV18 and TRBJ2-7; 7 positions match TRBD1. Germline V gene sequence: CDR1 KGHSH, CDR2 LQKENI. The V gene end was trimmed by 1 base and the J gene end by 6 bases; junction bases not matched to a gene: 6. The CDR3 covers 14 residues. CDR3 sequence: CASSPQTGFLEQYF. CDR3 in DNA: TGTGCCAGCTCACCACAGACAGGGTTCCTCGAGCAGTACTTC.

This clonotype was seen only a few times. The chain has TRBV7-8 and TRBJ1-2; D uncertain. V gave up 2 bases and J gave up 2 bases, with 12 bases separating them. The CDR3 length is 15 residues. Germline values: CDR1 SGHVS, CDR2 FQNEAQ. DNA of the CDR3: TGTGCCAGCAGCTTATCCAGGACCGTCAACTATGGCTACACCTTC. Translation: CASSLSRTVNYGYTF.

The chain couples TRBV10-3 to TRBJ2-6; D gene ambiguous. V was pared by 4 bases and J by 1 base, with 8 bases between. The germline CDR1 and CDR2 sequences are ENHRY and SYGVKD. The length of the CDR3 is 15 residues. Here the CDR3 reads CAISAGSSGANVLTF. The DNA of the CDR3 is TGTGCCATCAGTGCGGGTTCTTCTGGGGCCAACGTCCTGACTTTC.

In its sample, this clonotype was seen many times. This rearrangement joins TRBV4-2 to TRBJ2-1; D not certain. V gave up 0 bases and J gave up 2 bases, with 5 bases separating them. The CDR3 covers 14 residues. Germline-derived CDR1 and CDR2 are LGHNA and YNFKEQ. The CDR3 reads CASSQDEAYNEQFF. CDR3 sequence (DNA): TGTGCCAGCAGCCAAGATGAAGCCTACAATGAGCAGTTCTTC.

Only a few counts were recorded for this clonotype. The chain uses TRBV18 and TRBJ2-7; possible D gene TRBD2, 5 bases. V lost 3 bases to trimming and J lost 4 bases, with 10 bases between them. Germline values: CDR1 KGHSH, CDR2 LQKENI. This CDR3 has 13 residues. Here the CDR3 DNA reads TGTGCCAGCTCACCTTCTCGAGGGTACGAGCAGTACTTC. Amino acid sequence: CASSPSRGYEQYF.

This clonotype was seen at least ten times. V gene TRBV28 combines with J gene TRBJ2-1, with TRBD1 identical over 7 bases. CDR1 and CDR2 (germline): MDHEN, SYDVKM. The CDR3 length is 13 residues. With 6 bases clipped from V and 11 bases from J, the junction kept 10 bases outside the gene matches. The CDR3 sequence: CASSNGQALQQFF. Here the CDR3 DNA reads TGTGCCAGCAGCAACGGACAGGCCTTACAGCAGTTCTTC.

This clonotype was seen ten or more times. J is TRBJ2-5 and V is TRBV11-2; no definite D call. V shed 2 bases and J shed 4 bases, with 8 bases lying between them. CDR3 size: 13 residues. Germline V gives CDR1 SGHAT, CDR2 FQNNGV. In DNA form, the CDR3 reads TGTGCCAGCAGCTTATACCACGCAGAGACCCAGTACTTC. It translates to CASSLYHAETQYF.

This clonotype was recorded a few times. V is TRBV5-1 and J is TRBJ2-2; D is unresolved. V was cut by 0 bases and J by 5 bases, with 8 bases left in between. Germline V gene data show CDR1 as SGHRS and CDR2 as YFSETQ. The CDR3 sequence is 14 residues long. The CDR3: CASSLVDETGELFF. The CDR3 nucleotides read TGCGCCAGCAGCTTGGTTGACGAGACCGGGGAGCTGTTTTTT.

J is TRBJ2-7 and V is TRBV7-8; maybe TRBD1 (6 bases). CDR3 size: 12 residues. Germline CDR1 reads SGHVS; CDR2 reads FQNEAQ. Deletions cut 5 bases from V and 6 bases from J, with 11 bases between. For the CDR3, the DNA is TGTGCCAGCAGCAATACAGGGCCCGAGCAGTACTTC. It is translated as CASSNTGPEQYF.

V usage is TRBV29-1 and J usage is TRBJ2-7; D is ambiguous. The V end was cut by 1 base, the J end by 2 bases, with 12 bases between. Germline V gives CDR1 SQVTM, CDR2 ANQGSEA. The length of the CDR3 is 14 residues. The CDR3 spells CSVEVRLNTYEQYF. As DNA, the CDR3 is TGCAGCGTTGAAGTCCGACTGAATACCTACGAGCAGTACTTC.

Ten or more counts support this clonotype. The rearrangement links TRBV5-1 to TRBJ2-5; 8 bases are shared with TRBD2. With V trimmed by 0 bases and J by 5 bases, 6 bases remained unmatched. Germline lookup yields CDR1 SGHRS and CDR2 YFSETQ. The CDR3 extends over 15 amino acids. The CDR3 DNA is TGCGCCAGCAGCTTGGTGAGCGGGAGACTTGAGACCCAGTACTTC. It encodes CASSLVSGRLETQYF.